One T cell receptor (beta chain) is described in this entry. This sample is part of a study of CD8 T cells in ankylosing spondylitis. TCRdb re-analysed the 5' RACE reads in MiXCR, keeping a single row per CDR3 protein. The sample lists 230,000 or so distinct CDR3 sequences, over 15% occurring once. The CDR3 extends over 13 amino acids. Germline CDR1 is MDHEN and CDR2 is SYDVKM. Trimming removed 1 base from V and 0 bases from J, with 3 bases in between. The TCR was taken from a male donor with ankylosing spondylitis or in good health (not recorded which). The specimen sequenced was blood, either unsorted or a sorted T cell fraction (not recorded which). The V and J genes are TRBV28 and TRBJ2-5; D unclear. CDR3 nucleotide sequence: TGTGCCAGCAGTTTATCCAACCAAGAGACCCAGTACTTC. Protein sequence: CASSLSNQETQYF. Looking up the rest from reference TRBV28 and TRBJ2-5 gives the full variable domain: DVKVTQSSRYLVKRTGEKVFLECVQDMDHENMFWYRQDPGLGLRLIYFSYDVKMKEKGDIPEGYSVSREKKERFSLILESASTNQTSMYLCASSLSNQETQYFGPGTRLLVL.